Listed here is a single T cell receptor (beta chain). This specimen comes from a study of shared clonotypes between healthy human individuals. The data were produced by immunoSEQ multiplex PCR, yet TCRdb's version contains in-frame clones alone and is incomplete. The sample includes 2,500,000 or so clones, about 90% of them seen just once. The CDR3 runs 13 residues. The junction had 13 bases not matched to a gene; V was cut back by 8 bases and J by 12 bases. Germline-derived CDR1 and CDR2 are SQVTM and ANQGSEA. HIV-negative, healthy adults without recent acute infections or vaccinations were the donors.

Specimen: naive CD4+ T cells from PBMCs. Subset indicated: CD45RA+ positively selected. This clonotype originated in a man younger than 30 in good health. Some clones in this sample may be carry-over from other donors' samples. The chain couples TRBV29-1 to TRBJ2-1, with TRBD1 identical over 10 bases. CDR3: CSTATVGTGVQFF. For the CDR3, the DNA is TGCAGCACCGCCACCGTGGGGACAGGGGTGCAGTTCTTC.